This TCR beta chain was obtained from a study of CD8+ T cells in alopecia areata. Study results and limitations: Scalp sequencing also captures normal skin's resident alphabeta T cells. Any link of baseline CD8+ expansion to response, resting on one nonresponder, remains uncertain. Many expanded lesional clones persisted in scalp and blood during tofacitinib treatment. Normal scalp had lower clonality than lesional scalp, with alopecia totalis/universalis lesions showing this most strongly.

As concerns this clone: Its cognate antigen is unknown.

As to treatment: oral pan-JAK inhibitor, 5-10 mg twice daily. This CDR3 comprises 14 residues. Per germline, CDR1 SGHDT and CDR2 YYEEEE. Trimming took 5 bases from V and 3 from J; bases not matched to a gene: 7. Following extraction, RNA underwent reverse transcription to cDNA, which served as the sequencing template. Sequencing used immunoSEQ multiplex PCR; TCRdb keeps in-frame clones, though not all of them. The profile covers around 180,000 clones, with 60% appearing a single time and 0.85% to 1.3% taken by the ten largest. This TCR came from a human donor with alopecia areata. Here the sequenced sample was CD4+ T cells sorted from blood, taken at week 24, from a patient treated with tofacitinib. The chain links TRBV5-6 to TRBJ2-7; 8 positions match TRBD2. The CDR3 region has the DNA TGTGCCAGCAGGCCAGCGGGGGATCTCTACGAGCAGTACTTC. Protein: CASRPAGDLYEQYF.